This is a list of T cell receptor beta chains from one sample in a study of blood T cell repertoires in COVID-19. The protocol was immunoSEQ multiplex PCR, while the TCRdb copy is restricted to in-frame clones and leaves out a portion. The sample records roughly 51,000 clones, more than 75% being singletons. Sequenced: peripheral blood. These receptors all come from a man in his forties or fifties with active COVID-19. The CDR3 runs from the conserved cysteine through the conserved F or W. The D gene is left open where the match is weak. Not every row has a clone size; where given, it reads once, few, many or a size class.

j_gene	abundance	d_gene	v_gene	CDR3aa	CDR3nt
TRBJ2-3	-	-	TRBV6-6	CASSVQGITTDTQYF	TGTGCCAGCAGCGTACAGGGAATTACGACAGATACGCAGTATTTT
TRBJ2-5	-	-	TRBV29-1	CSVGQNQETQYF	TGCAGCGTTGGGCAGAACCAAGAGACCCAGTACTTC
TRBJ1-1	-	TRBD1	TRBV10-3	CAISEPQGAGSKEAFF	TGTGCCATCAGTGAGCCACAGGGGGCGGGTTCCAAGGAAGCTTTCTTT
TRBJ1-1	few	TRBD1	TRBV7-6	CASSPGTGMNTEAFF	TGTGCCAGCAGCCCAGGGACAGGGATGAACACTGAAGCTTTCTTT
TRBJ2-3	-	-	TRBV2	CASSPQWVTDTQYF	TGTGCCAGCAGTCCACAGTGGGTCACAGATACGCAGTATTTT
TRBJ2-1	-	-	TRBV14	CASTTGVWANEQFF	TGTGCCAGCACCACGGGGGTTTGGGCCAATGAGCAGTTCTTC
TRBJ2-1	-	-	TRBV24-1	CATSDSQGQGSYNEQFF	TGTGCCACCAGTGATTCCCAAGGGCAGGGGTCCTACAATGAGCAGTTCTTC
TRBJ2-7	once	-	TRBV4-1	CASSPGGLEQYF	TGCGCCAGCAGCCCCGGTGGTCTTGAGCAGTACTTC
TRBJ1-1	-	-	TRBV6-5	CASSSGEYTEAFF	TGTGCCAGCAGTTCAGGGGAGTACACTGAAGCTTTCTTT
TRBJ2-5	-	-	TRBV5-5	CASSLGSGAAETQYF	TGTGCCAGCAGCTTAGGGTCTGGGGCGGCAGAGACCCAGTACTTC
TRBJ1-3	-	-	TRBV14	CASSFTYRPGHGSLGGNTIYF	TGTGCCAGCAGCTTCACTTATCGACCGGGACACGGATCGCTAGGGGGAAACACCATATATTTT
TRBJ2-2	-	TRBD2	TRBV6-5	CASGSGGAGTGELFF	TGTGCCAGCGGTAGCGGGGGGGCCGGAACCGGGGAGCTGTTTTTT
TRBJ2-7	once	-	TRBV18	CASSPPSRAGYEQYF	TGTGCCAGCTCACCACCTTCACGGGCGGGCTACGAGCAGTACTTC
TRBJ2-4	-	-	TRBV4-1	CASSQGRGGGNIQYF	TGCGCCAGCAGCCAAGGGAGGGGAGGTGGGAACATTCAGTACTTC